The 8 T cell receptor beta chains given below trace back to one sample, sequenced in a study of blood T cell repertoires in COVID-19. The assay was immunoSEQ multiplex PCR, and TCRdb's table has in-frame clones only and misses some. The sample lists around 61,000 clones, about 81% seen once, with approximately 15% in the top ten. Sequencing was done on a sample of peripheral blood. The receptors here all came from a man aged 80 or over with acute or convalescent COVID-19.

Only a few counts were recorded for this clone. The rearrangement uses TRBV6-5 and TRBJ2-7, with 9 bases identical to TRBD1. Trimming at V came to 5 bases and at J to 1 base, leaving 3 bases not matched to a gene. The CDR3 runs 14 residues. The germline CDR1 and CDR2 sequences are MNHEY and SVGAGI. The CDR3 DNA reads TGTGCCAGCAGTCCCGGGACAGGGTCCTACGAGCAGTACTTC. This translates into CASSPGTGSYEQYF.

A single count supports this clone. The CDR3 DNA follows: TGCGCCAGCAGCCCCGAACTAGCGGGAGGAGGCCCCGGGGAGCTGTTTTTT. Translating it yields CASSPELAGGGPGELFF. This chain links TRBV5-1 with TRBJ2-2, with 12 bases aligning to TRBD2. This CDR3 spans 17 amino acids. Germline-derived CDR1 and CDR2 are SGHRS and YFSETQ. J lost 6 bases, V lost 4 bases, and 10 bases had no gene match.

This rearrangement joins TRBV30 to TRBJ1-1, with D maybe TRBD1 (5 bases). Germline V gene sequence: CDR1 GTSNPN, CDR2 SVGIG (reference sequence). The CDR3 runs to 13 residues. Trimming removed 4 bases from V and 3 bases from J, with 12 bases in between. The CDR3 region is CAWTVAGDTEAFF. CDR3 in DNA: TGTGCCTGGACCGTGGCGGGGGACACTGAAGCTTTCTTT. The entire variable domain, with the rest obtained from reference TRBV30 and TRBJ1-1, is as follows: SQTIHQWPATLVQPVGSPLSLECTVEGTSNPNLYWYRQAAGRGLQLLFYSVGIGQISSEVPQNLSASRPQDRQFILSSKKLLLSDSGFYLCAWTVAGDTEAFFGQGTRLTVV.

The rearrangement links TRBV9 to TRBJ1-4; D might be TRBD1 (5 bases). From germline, CDR1 is SGDLS and CDR2 YYNGEE. The CDR3 runs 15 residues. The ends were cut back, 3 bases at V and 7 bases at J, with 16 bases in the middle. CDR3 amino acids: CASSAWGGTGEKLFF. For the CDR3, the DNA is TGTGCCAGCAGCGCCTGGGGGGGAACGGGTGAAAAACTGTTTTTT.

This clone was seen only a few times. The V and J genes are TRBV19 and TRBJ2-7; TRBD1 is a possible D gene (5 bases). Trimming removed 3 bases at V and 2 bases at J, with 20 bases between. Germline V gene lookup returns CDR1 LNHDA and CDR2 SQIVND (reference sequence). CDR3 length equals 17 residues. CDR3 region: CASSIRFDSRLAYEQYF. CDR3 in DNA: TGTGCCAGTAGTATCCGCTTCGACAGTCGCTTAGCCTACGAGCAGTACTTC.

This sequence joins TRBV2 and TRBJ2-1; tentative D call: TRBD1 (5 bases). Trimming shortened V by 6 bases and J by 2 bases, and 8 bases separated the two germline ends. CDR1 is SNHLY, CDR2 FYNNEI, per germline. The CDR3 is made up of 13 amino acids. The CDR3: CASSPGTYNEQFF. For the CDR3, the DNA is TGTGCCAGCAGCCCAGGGACCTACAATGAGCAGTTCTTC.

CDR3 region: CASSLGLDSDEQFF. The CDR3 DNA sequence: TGTGCCAGCAGCTTGGGACTAGATTCGGATGAGCAGTTCTTC. The V gene is TRBV7-6, the J gene TRBJ2-1, with 8 bases identical to TRBD2. The J segment lost 8 bases and the V segment lost 3 bases, leaving 6 bases of the junction unmatched. The CDR3 is 14 residues long. Germline V gives CDR1 SGHVS, CDR2 FNYEAQ.

The chain joins TRBV18 to TRBJ2-7; tentative D call: TRBD2 (5 bases). The CDR3 is 15 residues long. The germline gives CDR1 KGHSH, CDR2 LQKENI. The V gene lost 1 base and the J gene lost 3 bases, with 13 bases spanning the gap. CDR3 in amino acids: CASSPLPLGSYEQYF. CDR3 DNA sequence: TGTGCCAGCTCACCACTACCCTTGGGGAGCTACGAGCAGTACTTC.